A selection of T cell receptor beta chains follows, all from one sample in a study of immune evolution from preneoplasia to lung adenocarcinoma. The table came from immunoSEQ multiplex PCR; TCRdb's copy has only in-frame clones and leaves some out. The sample gives 10,000 or so clones, about 84% of which show up once; approximately 4.4% is in the top ten. The material sequenced was FFPE minimally invasive lung adenocarcinoma tissue. These receptor sequences come from a person aged 70 to 85 with lung adenocarcinoma. CDR3s include the opening cysteine and the closing phenylalanine or tryptophan. The D gene is left open where the match is weak. Rows may omit the clone size; those that give it use once, few, many or a size class.

16	TRBV6-5	-	TRBJ1-6	-	TGTGCCAGCAGTTATAAGCCCCGAGGGGTCCGTTCACCCCTCCACTTT	CASSYKPRGVRSPLHF
16	TRBV13	-	TRBJ1-1	-	TGTGCCAGCAGCTTAGGCCACCAGGGGCACGGTGCAGTAGCTTTCTTT	CASSLGHQGHGAVAFF
14	TRBV10-3	TRBD2	TRBJ2-3	-	TGTGCCATCATGACTAGCGGGAATACAGATACGCAGTATTTT	CAIMTSGNTDTQYF
14	TRBV6-5	-	TRBJ1-6	-	TGTGCCACCCATATCGGAGGGGACCCCGAGGCCCTCCACTTT	CATHIGGDPEALHF
15	TRBV5-1	-	TRBJ1-3	-	TGCGCCAGCAGTCCCAGGGGCCTGCTTGGAAACACCATATATTTT	CASSPRGLLGNTIYF
13	TRBV6-4	-	TRBJ1-5	once	TGTGCCAGCAGTCTCAATAGCAATCAGCCCCAGCATTTT	CASSLNSNQPQHF
15	TRBV7-8	-	TRBJ1-3	-	TGTGCCAGCAGCTTATTAATGGGCTCTGGAAACACCATATATTTT	CASSLLMGSGNTIYF
11	TRBV14	-	TRBJ2-5	-	TGTGCCAGCAGCCCTGGGGAGACCCAGTACTTC	CASSPGETQYF
17	TRBV2	-	TRBJ1-5	-	TGTGCCAGCAGTCCCTTTCTAACGGGGTCAAGCAATCAGCCCCAGCATTTT	CASSPFLTGSSNQPQHF
18	TRBV14	-	TRBJ2-2	-	TGTGCCAGCAGGGGGTCCCTGGCGCGTGATTCGAACACCGGGGAGCTGTTTTTT	CASRGSLARDSNTGELFF
14	TRBV18	-	TRBJ2-1	few	TGTGCCAGCTCACCAGATAGGGGATACAATGAGCAGTTCTTC	CASSPDRGYNEQFF
13	TRBV30	-	TRBJ1-5	-	TGTGCCTGGAGTCGGGACTCGGATCAGCCCCAGCATTTT	CAWSRDSDQPQHF
15	TRBV9	TRBD2	TRBJ2-1	once	TGTGCCAGCAGCTCTCGCCTAGCGGGTTTGCAGGAGCAGTTCTTC	CASSSRLAGLQEQFF
15	TRBV10-2	TRBD1	TRBJ2-7	few	TGCGCCAGCAGGGCCGGGACAGAGACCTCCTACGAGCAGTACTTC	CASRAGTETSYEQYF
13	TRBV2	-	TRBJ2-7	-	TGTGCCAGCAGTGAAAGGAGAACCTACGAGCAGTACTTC	CASSERRTYEQYF
14	TRBV10-2	-	TRBJ2-1	large	TGCGCCAGCAGTGGGGGTAACGCCTACAATGAGCAGTTCTTC	CASSGGNAYNEQFF
13	TRBV4-3	-	TRBJ2-1	-	TGCGCCAGCAGCCAAGAACAAAGCAATGAGCAGTTCTTC	CASSQEQSNEQFF
12	TRBV7-2	-	TRBJ1-1	few	TGTGCCAGCAGCTTAATGAACACTGAAGCTTTCTTT	CASSLMNTEAFF
16	TRBV7-9	TRBD1	TRBJ2-1	-	TGTGCCAGCAGCTCGGCAAAGGGACAGTTCTACAATGAGCAGTTCTTC	CASSSAKGQFYNEQFF
15	TRBV29-1	-	TRBJ2-1	-	TGCAGCGTTGATTCAGCGGGTAGCTCCTACAATGAGCAGTTCTTC	CSVDSAGSSYNEQFF
14	TRBV6-5	-	TRBJ2-3	-	TGTGCCAGCAGGCATATCGGAGAGGGAAATACGCAGTATTTT	CASRHIGEGNTQYF
15	TRBV6-1	-	TRBJ2-3	-	TGTGCCAGCAGTGACAATGACCGAAGGGCAGATACGCAGTATTTT	CASSDNDRRADTQYF
14	TRBV6-5	TRBD1	TRBJ2-7	-	TGTGCCAGCAGAAACCGACAGGGGGCATACGAGCAGTACTTC	CASRNRQGAYEQYF
16	TRBV29-1	-	TRBJ2-2	-	TGCAGCGTTGACCCGTCCGGGGGCGCGGGGACCGGGGAGCTGTTTTTT	CSVDPSGGAGTGELFF
15	TRBV6-4	TRBD2	TRBJ2-3	-	TGTGCCAGCAGTGCTAGCGGGGGGGCCACAGATACGCAGTATTTT	CASSASGGATDTQYF
14	TRBV7-2	TRBD2	TRBJ2-3	-	TGTGCCAGCAGCACGGGCGGGAGTTCAGATACGCAGTATTTT	CASSTGGSSDTQYF
14	TRBV28	TRBD1	TRBJ1-1	-	TGTGCCAGCCGGACAGGGCCATATAACACTGAAGCTTTCTTT	CASRTGPYNTEAFF
15	TRBV7-9	TRBD2	TRBJ2-3	-	TGTGCCAGCAGCATACTAGCGGGGCCTTTGGATACGCAGTATTTT	CASSILAGPLDTQYF
12	TRBV10-3	-	TRBJ1-4	-	TGTGCCGCAGGGAGGGAGGGCGAAAAACTGTTTTTT	CAAGREGEKLFF
17	TRBV30	TRBD1	TRBJ2-7	-	TGTGCCTGGAGACACACTCCGGGGACAGGGATCTCCTACGAGCAGTACTTC	CAWRHTPGTGISYEQYF
12	TRBV2	-	TRBJ2-7	-	TGTGCCAGCAACGCAGAAACCTACGAGCAGTACTTC	CASNAETYEQYF
14	TRBV27	-	TRBJ2-1	-	TGTGCCAGCAGTGGGGCCGGGGAGTACAATGAGCAGTTCTTC	CASSGAGEYNEQFF
14	TRBV19	-	TRBJ2-3	-	TGTGCCAGCGATCAAGGGGGTAGCACAGATACGCAGTATTTT	CASDQGGSTDTQYF
13	TRBV29-1	TRBD2	TRBJ2-7	-	TGCAGCGTTGGGGCTAGCGGGACGTTGGAGCAGTACTTC	CSVGASGTLEQYF
14	TRBV28	-	TRBJ2-5	-	TGTGCCAGCAGTCATCTGTCCCCTTGGGATGATAAGTACTTC	CASSHLSPWDDKYF
17	TRBV7-2	TRBD1	TRBJ1-5	-	TGTGCCAGCAGCTTAGGAGGGACAGGGGGCGAGGTTCAGCCCCAGCATTTT	CASSLGGTGGEVQPQHF